The clone carrying this TCR beta chain was seen only a few times. Its antigen is currently unknown. A second about 7 to 11 cycle PCR used barcoded and J-beta primers. The authors tagged each cDNA molecule using a template-switch adaptor with 12 random nucleotides. MiXCR was run by TCRdb on the 5' RACE reads, yielding one entry per CDR3 protein. The repertoire holds roughly 700,000 distinct CDR3 sequences, with 49% as singletons. This specimen belongs to a study of blood T cells in healthy people across ages. Whole-study results and caveats: The fall in TCR beta diversity per million T cells was roughly linear with age.

The V gene's germline CDR1 is LGHNA and CDR2 YSLEER. The CDR3 sequence is 17 residues long. V lost 1 base, J lost 5 bases, and 15 bases lay in between. Caucasian individuals from Russia who were healthy and aged about 6 to 100 acted as donors. Sequences were obtained from blood. The sequence was obtained from a woman aged 55-69 years in good health. This chain connects TRBV4-3 to TRBJ1-6, with D uncertain. The CDR3 here is CASSQVSGRGHNSPLHF. For the CDR3, the DNA is TGCGCCAGCAGCCAAGTTTCCGGACGCGGACATAATTCACCCCTCCACTTT.